This TCR beta chain was profiled in a study of monozygotic twins with inflammatory bowel disease. Study-wide points: Support was lacking for any single strong IBD-associated signal or clonotype. Compared with healthy co-twins, IBD patients showed reduced TCRbeta repertoire diversity by inverse Simpson. Discordant twins showed the same repertoire similarity as concordant twins, possibly from limited power.

A remark on this clonotype: Its antigen remains unknown.

This CDR3 spans 14 amino acids. Germline V CDR1 and CDR2: SEHNR, FQNEAQ (reference sequence). Researchers generated cDNA in eight separate reactions per sample. TCRdb re-called the 5' RACE reads, yielding one record per CDR3 amino acid sequence without DNA. Reported are a few hundred thousand distinct CDR3 sequences; the ten largest clones contain 5% to 6%. Sequencing was performed on blood. The chain uses TRBV7-9 and TRBJ1-1. The clonotype was recovered from a human donor with ulcerative colitis or Crohn's disease, or a healthy co-twin of an affected twin (not recorded which). The CDR3 is CASSLGDRNTEAFF. Full variable domain (outside the CDR3, taken from reference TRBV7-9 and TRBJ1-1): DTGVSQNPRHKITKRGQNVTFRCDPISEHNRLYWYRQTLGQGPEFLTYFQNEAQLEKSRLLSDRFSAERPKGSFSTLEIQRTEQGDSAMYLCASSLGDRNTEAFFGQGTRLTVV.